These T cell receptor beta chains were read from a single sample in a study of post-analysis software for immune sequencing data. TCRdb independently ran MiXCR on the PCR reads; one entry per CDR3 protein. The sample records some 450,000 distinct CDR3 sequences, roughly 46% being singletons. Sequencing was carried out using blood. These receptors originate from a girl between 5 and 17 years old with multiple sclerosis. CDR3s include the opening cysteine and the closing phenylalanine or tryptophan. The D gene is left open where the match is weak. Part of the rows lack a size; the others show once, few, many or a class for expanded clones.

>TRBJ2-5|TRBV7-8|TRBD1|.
CASSLRTGMGHQETQYF
TGTGCCAGCAGCTTGCGGACAGGGATGGGCCACCAAGAGACCCAGTACTTC
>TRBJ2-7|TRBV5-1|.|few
CASSLGVPRYEQYF
TGCGCCAGCAGCTTGGGAGTCCCTCGATACGAGCAGTACTTC
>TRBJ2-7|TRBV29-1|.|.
CSVVWGYEQYF
TGCAGCGTTGTGTGGGGGTACGAGCAGTACTTC
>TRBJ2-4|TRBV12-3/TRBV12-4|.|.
CASSLEFREKQYF
TGTGCCAGCAGTTTAGAATTCCGGGAGAAACAGTACTTC
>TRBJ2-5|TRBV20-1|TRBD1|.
CSASDRGNWETQYF
TGCAGTGCTTCCGACAGGGGGAATTGGGAGACCCAGTACTTC
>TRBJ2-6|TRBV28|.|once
CAGSLRGTNVLTF
TGTGCCGGATCACTGCGAGGGACCAACGTCCTGACTTTC
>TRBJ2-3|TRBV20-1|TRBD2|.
CSARDLGLLSGDTQYF
TGCAGTGCTAGAGATCTGGGTCTCCTTAGCGGGGATACGCAGTATTTT
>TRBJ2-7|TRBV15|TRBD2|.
CATSRDRLRTSYEQYF
TGTGCCACCAGCAGAGATCGTCTAAGGACTAGTTACGAGCAGTACTTC
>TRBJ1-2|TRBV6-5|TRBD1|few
CASNPVGDRIYGYTF
TGTGCCAGCAACCCCGTGGGGGACAGGATCTATGGCTACACCTTC
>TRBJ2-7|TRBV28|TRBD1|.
CASSFPTGTSYEQYF
TGTGCCAGCAGTTTTCCGACAGGGACCTCCTACGAGCAGTACTTC
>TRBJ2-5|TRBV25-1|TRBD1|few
CASSPNRGLGKEQYF
TGTGCCAGCAGTCCAAACAGGGGGCTAGGGAAGGAGCAGTACTTC
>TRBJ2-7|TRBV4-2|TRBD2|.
CASSQELASGRYEQYF
TGTGCCAGCAGCCAAGAGCTTGCTAGCGGCCGCTACGAGCAGTACTTC
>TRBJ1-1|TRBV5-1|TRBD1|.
CASSMDRWGEAFF
TGCGCCAGCAGCATGGACAGGTGGGGTGAAGCTTTCTTT
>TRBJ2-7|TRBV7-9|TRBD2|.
CASSPGRVRELISYEQYF
TGTGCCAGCAGCCCCGGAAGGGTGCGGGAGCTGATCTCCTACGAGCAGTACTTC
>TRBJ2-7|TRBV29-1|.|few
CSVANLTGSSYEQYF
TGCAGCGTTGCCAACCTCACAGGGAGCTCCTACGAGCAGTACTTC
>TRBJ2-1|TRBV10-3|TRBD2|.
CAISELGLNNEQFF
TGTGCCATCAGTGAGTTGGGACTAAACAATGAGCAGTTCTTC
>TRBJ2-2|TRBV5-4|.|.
CASSLEPLGDTGELFF
TGTGCCAGCAGCTTGGAACCGCTAGGGGACACCGGGGAGCTGTTTTTT
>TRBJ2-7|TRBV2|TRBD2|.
CASSLNSGSTYEQYF
TGTGCCAGCAGTTTAAATAGCGGGAGTACCTACGAGCAGTACTTC
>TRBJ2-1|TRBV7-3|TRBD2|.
CAGSPLAGSYNEQFF
TGTGCCGGCAGCCCTCTAGCGGGCTCCTACAATGAGCAGTTCTTC
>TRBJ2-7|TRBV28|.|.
CASTEVGQLGYEQYF
TGTGCCAGCACCGAAGTGGGGCAGTTGGGCTACGAGCAGTACTTC
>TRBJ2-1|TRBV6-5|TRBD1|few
CASSTGTDNEQFF
TGTGCCAGCAGTACCGGGACAGACAATGAGCAGTTCTTC
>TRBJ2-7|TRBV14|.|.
CASSQLSGGGEQYF
TGTGCCAGCAGCCAGTTGAGCGGAGGAGGCGAGCAGTACTTC
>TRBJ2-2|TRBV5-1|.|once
CASREGQNTGELFF
TGCGCCAGCAGGGAAGGACAGAACACCGGGGAGCTGTTTTTT
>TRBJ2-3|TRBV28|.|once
CASRIREDSSTDTQYF
TGTGCCAGCAGAATCCGAGAGGACAGTAGCACAGATACGCAGTATTTT
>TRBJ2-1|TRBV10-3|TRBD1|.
CAISNQDRGNNEQFF
TGTGCCATCAGTAACCAGGACAGGGGAAACAATGAGCAGTTCTTC
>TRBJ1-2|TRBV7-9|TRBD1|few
CASSLVGQGASWYGYTF
TGTGCCAGCAGCTTAGTCGGACAGGGGGCTTCGTGGTATGGCTACACCTTC
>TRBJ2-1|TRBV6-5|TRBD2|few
CASSYSESSGYNEQFF
TGTGCCAGCAGTTACTCGGAGTCTAGCGGATACAATGAGCAGTTCTTC
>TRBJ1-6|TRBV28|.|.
CASTDNSPLHF
TGTGCTTCGACAGACAATTCACCCCTCCACTTT
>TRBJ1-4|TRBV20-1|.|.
CSASPRAGKLFF
TGCAGTGCTAGCCCCAGGGCCGGAAAACTGTTTTTT
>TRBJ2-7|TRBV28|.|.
CACSSNRLTYEQYF
TGTGCCTGCAGCTCCAATCGATTAACCTACGAGCAGTACTTC
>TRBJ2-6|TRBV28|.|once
CASGQTGTGANVLTF
TGTGCCAGCGGACAGACAGGAACTGGGGCCAACGTCCTGACTTTC
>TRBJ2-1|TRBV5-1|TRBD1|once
CASSLGQGPNEQVF
TGCGCCAGCAGCTTAGGACAGGGCCCAAATGAGCAGGTCTTC
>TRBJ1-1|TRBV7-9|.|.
CASRLRVDSPEAFF
TGTGCCAGCAGACTCCGTGTGGACAGCCCTGAAGCTTTCTTT
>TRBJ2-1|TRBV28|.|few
CASSSGDEQFF
TGTGCCAGCAGCTCAGGGGATGAGCAGTTCTTC
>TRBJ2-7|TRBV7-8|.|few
CASSFLRAAYEQYF
TGTGCCAGCAGCTTCCTCAGGGCGGCCTACGAGCAGTACTTC
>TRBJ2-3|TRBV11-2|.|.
CASSLARTGLNPQYF
TGTGCCAGCAGCTTGGCCCGTACGGGACTTAATCCGCAGTATTTT
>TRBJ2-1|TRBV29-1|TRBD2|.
CSVRGGRTWGDEQFF
TGCAGCGTCCGGGGGGGACGGACGTGGGGCGATGAGCAGTTCTTC